These 22 T cell receptor beta chains were sequenced from one sample in a study of blood T cell repertoires in COVID-19. Some clones are missing from TCRdb's copy, which holds only in-frame ones; the method was immunoSEQ multiplex PCR. The table includes about 330,000 clones, about 89% detected once. Sequencing was carried out using peripheral blood. These receptors were collected from a man in his late teens or twenties who had recovered from COVID-19.

This clone has just a few counts. This chain links TRBV27 with TRBJ1-5; D is unresolved. V dropped 1 base and J dropped 2 bases, with 9 bases sitting between them. Germline V CDR1 and CDR2: MNHEY, SMNVEV (reference sequence). This CDR3 contains 15 residues. The CDR3 is CASSLFWGGNQPQHF. The DNA of the CDR3 is TGTGCCAGCAGTTTATTTTGGGGAGGCAATCAGCCCCAGCATTTT.

The chain recombines TRBV5-1 with TRBJ2-3, with no clear D. Between the trimmed V and J ends, which lost 2 bases and 1 base, there was a span of 5 bases. The CDR3 has 13 residues. Germline loops: CDR1 SGHRS, CDR2 YFSETQ. The CDR3 loop reads CASSFTRTDTQYF. For the CDR3, the DNA is TGCGCCAGCAGCTTTACTCGCACAGATACGCAGTATTTT.

The rearrangement joins TRBV27 to TRBJ2-7; 9 nucleotides align to TRBD1. The ends lost 5 bases at V and 6 bases at J; junction bases unmatched: 17. Germline CDR1 MNHEY, CDR2 SMNVEV (reference sequence). The CDR3 has 17 amino acids. The CDR3, as DNA: TGTGCCAGCAGTCGGGACAGGGCGTTAGGCCCTACCCGCGAGCAGTACTTC. It yields the protein CASSRDRALGPTREQYF.

The J gene is TRBJ1-5, the V gene TRBV6-5, with 9 bases lining up with TRBD1. Germline V gives CDR1 MNHEY, CDR2 SVGAGI. Germline trimming cut 5 bases from V and 6 bases from J; bases unmatched to any gene: 5. The length of the CDR3 is 14 residues. The CDR3 DNA sequence: TGTGCCAGCAGTCCGACAGGGGGAGGTCAGCCCCAGCATTTT. Translating gives CASSPTGGGQPQHF.

This clone has just one count. This rearrangement joins TRBV24-1 to TRBJ1-2; weak D call: TRBD1 (5 bases). In germline, CDR1 is KGHDR, CDR2 SFDVKD. The CDR3 sequence is 13 residues long. The V end was cut by 10 bases, the J end by 5 bases, with 16 bases between. The CDR3 spells CATISHRLYGYTF. CDR3 coding DNA: TGTGCCACGATATCCCACAGGCTGTATGGCTACACCTTC.

The rearrangement links TRBV29-1 to TRBJ1-1; D possibly corresponds to TRBD1 (6 bases). This CDR3 is built from 11 residues. V lost 2 bases and J lost 9, with 10 bases in between. Germline CDR1 is SQVTM and CDR2 is ANQGSEA. CDR3 protein: CSVESDRKAFF. CDR3 nucleotide sequence: TGCAGCGTTGAAAGCGACAGGAAAGCTTTCTTT.

J is TRBJ2-5 and V is TRBV27, with 13 bases aligning to TRBD2. The V segment lost 8 bases and the J segment 5 bases; nucleotides outside the gene matches: 8. There are 15 residues in the CDR3. Germline V lookup: CDR1 MNHEY, CDR2 SMNVEV (reference sequence). The CDR3 bases are TGTGCCAGCGGTGGACTAGCGGGAGAAGGGGAGACCCAGTACTTC. Translated, it gives CASGGLAGEGETQYF.

The rearrangement links TRBV2 to TRBJ1-6; weak D call: TRBD1 (5 bases). In germline, CDR1 is SNHLY, CDR2 FYNNEI. CDR3 size: 17 residues. The germline V and J ends were trimmed by 5 bases and 3 bases, with 17 bases remaining between them. The CDR3 protein is CASSKTPTAFYNSPLHF. The CDR3 nucleotides read TGTGCCAGCAGTAAAACTCCGACAGCCTTCTATAATTCACCCCTCCACTTT. The complete variable domain, with remaining parts taken from reference TRBV2 and TRBJ1-6, reads EPEVTQTPSHQVTQMGQEVILRCVPISNHLYFYWYRQILGQKVEFLVSFYNNEISEKSEIFDDQFSVERPDGSNFTLKIRSTKLEDSAMYFCASSKTPTAFYNSPLHFGNGTRLTVT.

The rearrangement uses TRBV6-2 or TRBV6-3 and TRBJ1-6; no definite D call. Trimming left V 2 bases short and J 10 bases short, with 3 bases between. This CDR3 has 11 amino acids. Germline values: CDR1 MNHEY, CDR2 SVGEGT. CDR3 nucleotides: TGTGCCAGCAGTTACCCGTCACCCCTCCACTTT. It encodes CASSYPSPLHF.

The V and J genes are TRBV11-2 and TRBJ1-1; TRBD1 matches at 9 bases. Per germline, CDR1 SGHAT and CDR2 FQNNGV. Trimming cost V 5 bases and J 4 bases; bases outside gene matches: 8. The CDR3 runs to 15 residues. In nucleotides, the CDR3 is TGTGCCAGCAGCGGGACAGGGCTGATGGGCACTGAAGCTTTCTTT. Its translation: CASSGTGLMGTEAFF.

The chain combines TRBV5-4 with TRBJ2-7, with 10 bases lining up with TRBD2. Germline-derived CDR1 and CDR2 are SGHNT and YYREEE (reference sequence). The CDR3 runs to 14 residues. The J segment lost 6 bases and the V segment lost 3 bases, leaving 6 bases of the junction unmatched. The CDR3 loop is CASSSLAGEGEQYF. DNA of the CDR3: TGTGCCAGCAGCTCTCTAGCGGGAGAGGGCGAGCAGTACTTC.

The chain joins TRBV19 to TRBJ2-7; a weak D match, TRBD1 (5 bases). V shed 3 bases and J shed 2 bases, with 14 bases lying between them. The CDR3 has 15 residues. The germline V gene encodes CDR1 LNHDA and CDR2 SQIVND (reference sequence). CDR3: CASSISTAHAYEQYF. CDR3 bases: TGTGCCAGTAGTATTTCGACAGCCCATGCCTACGAGCAGTACTTC.

The chain is built from TRBV2 and TRBJ1-5, with 9 bases fitting TRBD1. This CDR3 has 15 amino acids. The ends lost 4 bases at V and 2 bases at J; junction bases unmatched: 3. CDR1 is SNHLY and CDR2 is FYNNEI in the germline V gene. For the CDR3, the DNA is TGTGCCAGCAGTGGGGACAGGGAGGGCAATCAGCCCCAGCATTTT. It specifies CASSGDREGNQPQHF.

The gene calls are TRBV18 and TRBJ2-7, with 9 bases identical to TRBD2. Germline values: CDR1 KGHSH, CDR2 LQKENI. The CDR3 is 15 amino acids. V was pared by 0 bases and J by 4 bases, with 4 bases of the junction left unmatched. CDR3 DNA sequence: TGTGCCAGCTCACCACCTAGCGGGGGAATGTACGAGCAGTACTTC. Translating it yields CASSPPSGGMYEQYF.

This chain connects TRBV7-2 to TRBJ1-2, with D unresolved. The CDR3 totals 13 residues. Germline V CDR1 and CDR2: SGHTA, FQGNSA. Trimming left V 6 bases short and J 8 bases short, with 16 bases between. The DNA of the CDR3 is TGTGCCAGCAGGAAAGAGGGTGAATACGGCTACACCTTC. Protein product: CASRKEGEYGYTF.

The rearrangement joins TRBV5-4 to TRBJ2-7; maybe TRBD1 (6 bases). The germline V and J ends were trimmed by 4 bases and 5 bases, with 13 bases remaining between them. In germline, CDR1 is SGHNT, CDR2 YYREEE (reference sequence). This CDR3 spans 13 amino acids. CDR3 DNA sequence: TGTGCCAGCAGCGGCGGACAGCGAGACGAGCAGTACTTC. Amino acid sequence: CASSGGQRDEQYF.

This clone was detected only a few times. The V gene is TRBV7-3, the J gene TRBJ2-2, with TRBD1 matching 8 bases. After removal of 4 bases from V and 2 bases from J, the junction contained 3 bases not matched to a gene. Germline V gives CDR1 SGHTA, CDR2 FQGTGA. The length of the CDR3 is 15 residues. The CDR3 nucleotides read TGTGCCAGCAGCTCCAGGGGGCCCAACACCGGGGAGCTGTTTTTT. This sequence encodes CASSSRGPNTGELFF. Filled out from reference TRBV7-3 and TRBJ2-2, the complete variable domain reads GAGVSQTPSNKVTEKGKYVELRCDPISGHTALYWYRQSLGQGPEFLIYFQGTGAADDSGLPNDRFFAVRPEGSVSTLKIQRTERGDSAVYLCASSSRGPNTGELFFGEGSRLTVL.

V usage is TRBV7-9 and J usage is TRBJ1-2; D remains unclear. CDR3 length equals 13 residues. Germline values: CDR1 SEHNR, CDR2 FQNEAQ (reference sequence). V gave up 1 base and J gave up 4 bases, with 7 bases separating them. The CDR3 DNA is TGTGCCAGCAGCTTAGACAATGGCTATGGCTACACCTTC. This gives the protein CASSLDNGYGYTF.

A single count supports this clone. The rearrangement joins TRBV15 to TRBJ2-7; 8 bases match TRBD2. This CDR3 spans 15 amino acids. Germline V gene lookup returns CDR1 LNHNV and CDR2 YYDKDF (reference sequence). Trimming took 1 base from V and 7 from J; bases not matched to a gene: 9. The CDR3 bases are TGTGCCACCAGCAGAGCTCGGACTAGCCGGGAGGAGCAGTACTTC. It yields the protein CATSRARTSREEQYF. The whole variable domain, remainder taken from reference TRBV15 and TRBJ2-7, is DAMVIQNPRYQVTQFGKPVTLSCSQTLNHNVMYWYQQKSSQAPKLLFHYYDKDFNNEADTPDNFQSRRPNTSFCFLDIRSPGLGDTAMYLCATSRARTSREEQYFGPGTRLTVT.

The genes are TRBV4-1 and TRBJ2-7, with TRBD1 matching over 9 bases. This CDR3 comprises 16 residues. Germline assignment: CDR1 MGHRA and CDR2 YSYEKL. The V gene end was trimmed by 2 bases and the J gene end by 4 bases; junction bases not matched to a gene: 9. The CDR3 loop reads CASSQTLGTGPYEQYF. The CDR3 nucleotides read TGCGCCAGCAGCCAAACCCTCGGGACAGGGCCTTACGAGCAGTACTTC.

The chain is built from TRBV7-9 and TRBJ2-7, with 9 bases identical to TRBD1. V shed 0 bases and J 9 bases; nucleotides not matched to a gene: 6. CDR1 and CDR2 (germline): SEHNR, FQNEAQ (reference sequence). The CDR3 spans 14 residues. Here the CDR3 DNA reads TGTGCCAGCAGCTTAGCTGGGACAGGGTATGGGCAGTACTTC. Encoded protein: CASSLAGTGYGQYF.

This rearrangement joins TRBV11-1 to TRBJ2-4; possibly TRBD2 for D (6 bases). Germline CDR1 is SGHAT and CDR2 is FQDESV (reference sequence). Trimming took off 3 bases at V and 0 bases at J, with 9 bases between the two ends. There are 15 residues in the CDR3. This CDR3 reads CASSFMGLAKNIQYF. CDR3 coding DNA: TGTGCCAGCAGCTTTATGGGACTAGCCAAAAACATTCAGTACTTC.